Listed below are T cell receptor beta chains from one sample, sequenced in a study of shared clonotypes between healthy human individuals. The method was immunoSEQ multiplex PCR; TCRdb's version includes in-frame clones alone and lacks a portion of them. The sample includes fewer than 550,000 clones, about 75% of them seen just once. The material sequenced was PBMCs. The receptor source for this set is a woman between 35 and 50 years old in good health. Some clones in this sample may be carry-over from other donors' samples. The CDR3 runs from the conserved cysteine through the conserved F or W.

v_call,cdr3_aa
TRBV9,CASSVLDGNYNEQFF
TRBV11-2,CASTRGLLDEKLFF
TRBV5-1,CATQGQPNTEAFF
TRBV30,CAWSSGLAGVGEQYF
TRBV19,CASSAWDEQETQYF
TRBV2,CASRLASGRVDTQYF
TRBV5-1,CASSLEPGSRQPQHF
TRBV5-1,CASSVGLAGEAYEQYF
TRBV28,CASSLMSAGNSYEQYF
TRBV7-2,CASSLAGPNYEQYF
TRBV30,CAWSVTESGYTF
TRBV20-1,CSATGGNEQYF
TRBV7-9,CASSLSDSSYEQYF
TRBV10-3,CAISDIRDSYEQYF
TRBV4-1,CASSQHGGMGSYEQYF
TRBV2,CASRPGTLNTGELFF
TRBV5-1,CASSPGLEGTQYF
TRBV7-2,CASSQLGFETQYF
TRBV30,CAWRLQGAGNTIYF
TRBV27,CASSPGTGHSSYEQYF
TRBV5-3,CARAGTSGTYEQYF
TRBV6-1,CASIDRGDSNEKLFF
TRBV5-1,CASTLGRVGDEPYF
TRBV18,CASSLGQGNYF
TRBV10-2,CASSESRSPGELFF
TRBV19,CASSMNSRGLSTGELFF
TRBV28,CASSLRVGEQFF
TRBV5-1,CASGPGQEPAVSGANVLTF
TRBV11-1,CASSLRAGGTAGELFF
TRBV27,CASTADRGGYNEQFF
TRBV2,CASSQGNTNQPQHF
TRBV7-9,CASSPIAAGANVLTF
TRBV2,CASSRELVDEQFF
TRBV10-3,CAISGGSNQPQHF
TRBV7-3,CASSLGGGLEQYF
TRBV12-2,CASRLRTEAFF
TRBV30,CAWSGQVNEQFF
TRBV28,CASRSVPDRGVNGYTF
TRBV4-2,CASSQVTAGAGYEQYF
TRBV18,CASSPRVPDTQYF
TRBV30,CAWSPPGAGGYTF
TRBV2,CASSPDRPGPEKLFF
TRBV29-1,CSVEVLAGGNEQFF
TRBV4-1,CASSQDVQGRNTQYF
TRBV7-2,CASSLVAGLGQPQHF
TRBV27,CASSLSGLAVRYEQYF
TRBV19,CASSDTGLETQYF
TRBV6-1,CASSEIRQGTEAFF
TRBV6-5,CASTLRENTEAFF
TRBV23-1,CASSQRSYYEQYF
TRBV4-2,CASSQGGSANEKLFF